The present entry profiles one TCR beta chain with its context. Random-hexamer reverse transcription was applied to roughly 0.5 to 1 ug RNA. From the immunoSEQ multiplex PCR reads, TCRdb called clonotypes with MiXCR, one entry per CDR3 protein. The sample contains over 300,000 distinct CDR3 sequences, roughly 94% of which appear only once. This entry belongs to a study of CD8 T cells in Susac syndrome. The sequence came from a human donor with multiple sclerosis. Sequencing was done on a sample of CD4+ T cells from PBMCs.

Here the CDR3 reads CASSYIRTGRGNEQYF. Here the CDR3 DNA reads TGCGCCAGCAGTTACATCCGGACAGGGCGGGGGAACGAGCAGTACTTC. V and J are TRBV4-3 and TRBJ2-7, with a weak D call TRBD1 (8 bases). Trimming removed 6 bases from V and 5 bases from J, with 23 bases in between. The CDR3 sequence is 16 residues long. CDR1 is LGHNA, CDR2 YSLEER, per germline.